Below are 11 T cell receptor beta chains sequenced from a single sample in a study of T cell repertoires in cytomegalovirus infection (dated by TCRdb to the late 2010s). What this sample's treatment or condition label stands for: in vitro stimulation with specific CMV peptide epitopes to enrich CMV-specific T cells. Antigens of these TCRs are unknown. TCRdb shows the sequencer as Illumina HiSeq 1500. TCRdb reprocessed the public reads (quality trimming at Q25 with fastp, clone calling with MiXCR) and kept in-frame beta chains. CDR3 protein duplicates are merged, each entry listing the most common genes and DNA. For this sample the table gives 310,000 or so distinct CDR3 sequences, of which 20% to 30% were detected only once. About 14% of the sample is taken by the ten largest. This material consisted of cultured PBMCs, taken from culture after CMV antigen stimulation. These receptors all stem from a human donor in good health (CMV status not recorded). Some clones in this sample may be carry-over from other donors' samples.

There are many counts of this clonotype. The chain carries TRBV11-2 and TRBJ2-3; 12 bases are a match to TRBD2. The V segment lost 6 bases and the J segment 2 bases; nucleotides outside the gene matches: 9. The CDR3 totals 17 residues. CDR1 SGHAT and CDR2 FQNNGV come from the germline V gene. CDR3 residues: CASRSLAGGPNTDTQYF. CDR3 sequence (DNA): TGTGCCAGCAGGAGTCTAGCGGGAGGGCCTAACACAGATACGCAGTATTTT.

The CDR3: CASSSRGDLNTEAFF. CDR3 bases: TGTGCCAGCAGCAGTCGGGGGGACCTGAACACTGAAGCTTTCTTT. The chain has TRBV7-9 and TRBJ1-1; D is possibly TRBD1 (5 bases). V lost 5 bases and J lost 0, with 13 bases in between. This CDR3 comprises 15 residues. Germline V CDR1 and CDR2: SEHNR, FQNEAQ (reference sequence).

This clonotype was observed at least ten times. The chain combines TRBV7-8 with TRBJ1-4; TRBD1 might be the D (6 bases). CDR1 is SGHVS, CDR2 FQNEAQ, per germline. The V and J ends lost 3 bases and 7 bases respectively, with 12 bases between them. The CDR3 is 14 residues long. The CDR3: CASSFKGVGEKLFF. The CDR3 region has the DNA TGTGCCAGCAGCTTCAAGGGGGTGGGTGAAAAACTGTTTTTT.

The chain couples TRBV6-1 to TRBJ1-5; D not resolved. The V gene's germline CDR1 is MNHNS and CDR2 SASEGT. CDR3 size: 13 residues. Trimming took off 10 bases at V and 5 bases at J, with 15 bases between the two ends. In nucleotides, the CDR3 is TGTGCCACCCGAACTAGGGTGGATCAGCCCCAGCATTTT. Translating it yields CATRTRVDQPQHF.

The chain uses TRBV6-2 or TRBV6-3 and TRBJ2-7; 11 positions agree with TRBD2. Germline CDR1 MNHEY, CDR2 SVGEGT. V lost 6 bases to trimming and J lost 4 bases; unmatched junction nucleotides: 5. The CDR3 runs 14 residues. CDR3 sequence (DNA): TGTGCCAGCAGCCGGGGACTAGCGGCGTACGAGCAGTACGTC. Residues: CASSRGLAAYEQYV.

This clonotype was observed a few times. J is TRBJ2-7 and V is TRBV11-2, with TRBD2 matching over 9 bases. The ends lost 5 bases at V and 1 base at J; junction bases unmatched: 12. The germline CDR1 and CDR2 sequences are SGHAT and FQNNGV. The CDR3 runs 17 residues. The CDR3 loop reads CASSPALLAGLSYEQYF. The CDR3 nucleotides read TGTGCCAGCAGCCCGGCACTTCTAGCGGGACTATCCTACGAGCAGTACTTC.

The chain carries TRBV11-2 and TRBJ2-3, with D possibly matching TRBD2 (5 bases). CDR1 is SGHAT and CDR2 is FQNNGV in the germline V gene. The CDR3 totals 11 residues. The germline V and J ends were trimmed by 6 bases and 6 bases, with 7 bases remaining between them. The CDR3 DNA reads TGTGCCAGCAGGGAGGCGGATACGCAGTATTTT. Its translation is CASREADTQYF.

This clonotype showed up just a few times. The gene calls are TRBV2 and TRBJ1-5; D might be TRBD1 (5 bases). Trimming stripped 2 bases from V and 2 bases from J, with 13 bases between. The CDR3 contains 16 residues. Germline V lookup: CDR1 SNHLY, CDR2 FYNNEI. The CDR3 region is CASSEQGGGGNQPQHF. In DNA form, the CDR3 reads TGTGCCAGCAGTGAACAGGGCGGAGGGGGCAATCAGCCCCAGCATTTT. Filled out from reference TRBV2 and TRBJ1-5, the complete variable domain reads EPEVTQTPSHQVTQMGQEVILRCVPISNHLYFYWYRQILGQKVEFLVSFYNNEISEKSEIFDDQFSVERPDGSNFTLKIRSTKLEDSAMYFCASSEQGGGGNQPQHFGDGTRLSIL.

In its sample, this clonotype was seen a few times. The J gene is TRBJ2-7, the V gene TRBV7-3; D possibly corresponds to TRBD1 (5 bases). CDR1 is SGHTA and CDR2 is FQGTGA in the germline V gene. V lost 2 bases and J lost 5, with 16 bases in between. The CDR3 length is 15 residues. The CDR3 is CASSLEPQGIHEQYF. The CDR3 region has the DNA TGTGCCAGCAGCTTAGAACCCCAGGGAATCCACGAGCAGTACTTC.

The rearrangement uses TRBV7-9 and TRBJ2-7; D call uncertain. CDR3 length equals 11 residues. V shed 5 bases and J shed 3 bases, with 5 bases lying between them. Germline loops: CDR1 SEHNR, CDR2 FQNEAQ (reference sequence). The CDR3 sequence is CASSMIYEQYF. CDR3 in DNA: TGTGCCAGCAGCATGATCTACGAGCAGTACTTC.

This clonotype was recorded a few times. The chain joins TRBV6-5 to TRBJ2-2; maybe TRBD2 (5 bases). Germline V lookup: CDR1 MNHEY, CDR2 SVGAGI. V was trimmed by 2 bases and J by 0 bases, leaving 10 bases between them. The CDR3 is 16 residues long. The CDR3 loop is CASSYPGKANTGELFF. CDR3 DNA sequence: TGTGCCAGCAGTTACCCGGGAAAAGCGAACACCGGGGAGCTGTTTTTT.